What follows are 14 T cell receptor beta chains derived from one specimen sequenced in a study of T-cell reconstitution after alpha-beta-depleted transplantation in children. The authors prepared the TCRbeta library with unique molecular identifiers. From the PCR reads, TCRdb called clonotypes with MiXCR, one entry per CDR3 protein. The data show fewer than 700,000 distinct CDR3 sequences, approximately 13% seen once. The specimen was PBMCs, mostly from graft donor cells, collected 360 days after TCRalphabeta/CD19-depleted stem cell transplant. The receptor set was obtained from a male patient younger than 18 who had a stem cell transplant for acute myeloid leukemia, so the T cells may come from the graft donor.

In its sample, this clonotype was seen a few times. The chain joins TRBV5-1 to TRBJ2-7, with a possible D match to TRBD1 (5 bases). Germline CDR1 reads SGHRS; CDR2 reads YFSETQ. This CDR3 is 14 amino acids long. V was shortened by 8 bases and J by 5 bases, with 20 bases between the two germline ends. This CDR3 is CARFQGHIRNEQYF. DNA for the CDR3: TGCGCCAGGTTCCAGGGCCACATAAGGAACGAGCAGTACTTC.

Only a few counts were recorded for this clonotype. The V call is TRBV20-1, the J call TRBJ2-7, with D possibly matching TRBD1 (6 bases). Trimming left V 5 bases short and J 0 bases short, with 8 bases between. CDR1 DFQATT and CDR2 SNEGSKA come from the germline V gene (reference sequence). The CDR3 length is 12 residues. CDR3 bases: TGCAGTGCTGAGACAGGCTCCTACGAGCAGTACTTC. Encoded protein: CSAETGSYEQYF.

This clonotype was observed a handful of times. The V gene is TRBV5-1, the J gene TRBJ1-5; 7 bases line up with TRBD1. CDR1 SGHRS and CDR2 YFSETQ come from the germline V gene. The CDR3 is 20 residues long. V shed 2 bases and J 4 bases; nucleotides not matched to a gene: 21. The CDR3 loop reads CASSFWRGPARTGQNQPQHF. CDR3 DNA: TGCGCCAGCAGCTTCTGGCGTGGCCCGGCAAGGACAGGTCAAAATCAGCCCCAGCATTTT.

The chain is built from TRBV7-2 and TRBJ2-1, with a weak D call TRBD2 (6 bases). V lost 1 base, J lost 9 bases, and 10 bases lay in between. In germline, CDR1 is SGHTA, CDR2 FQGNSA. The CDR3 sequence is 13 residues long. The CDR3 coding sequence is TGTGCCAGCAGCTTAGTGCGGGACGGTGAGCAGTTCTTC. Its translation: CASSLVRDGEQFF.

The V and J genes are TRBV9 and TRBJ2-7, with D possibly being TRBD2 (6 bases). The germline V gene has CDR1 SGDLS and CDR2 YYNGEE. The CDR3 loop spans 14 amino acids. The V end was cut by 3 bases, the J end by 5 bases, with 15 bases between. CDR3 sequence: CASSARGVRDEQYF. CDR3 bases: TGTGCCAGCAGCGCCCGCGGGGTGAGGGACGAGCAGTACTTC.

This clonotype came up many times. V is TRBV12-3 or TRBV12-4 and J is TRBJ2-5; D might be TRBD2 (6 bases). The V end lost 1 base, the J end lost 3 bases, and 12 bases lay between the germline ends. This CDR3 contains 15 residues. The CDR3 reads CASSLGIAVKETQYF. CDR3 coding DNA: TGTGCCAGCAGTTTAGGAATAGCGGTTAAAGAGACCCAGTACTTC.

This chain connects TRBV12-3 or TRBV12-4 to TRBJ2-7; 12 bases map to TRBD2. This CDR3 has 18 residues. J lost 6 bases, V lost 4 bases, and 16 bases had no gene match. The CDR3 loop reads CASSSSGLAGHEWGEQYF. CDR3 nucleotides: TGTGCCAGCAGTTCTTCTGGACTAGCGGGACATGAATGGGGCGAGCAGTACTTC.

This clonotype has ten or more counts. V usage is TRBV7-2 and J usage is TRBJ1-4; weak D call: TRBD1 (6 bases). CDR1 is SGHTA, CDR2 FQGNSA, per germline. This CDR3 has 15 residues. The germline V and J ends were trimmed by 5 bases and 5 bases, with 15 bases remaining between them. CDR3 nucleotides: TGTGCCAGCAGCCCCCTCGGACAGACGAATGAAAAACTGTTTTTT. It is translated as CASSPLGQTNEKLFF.

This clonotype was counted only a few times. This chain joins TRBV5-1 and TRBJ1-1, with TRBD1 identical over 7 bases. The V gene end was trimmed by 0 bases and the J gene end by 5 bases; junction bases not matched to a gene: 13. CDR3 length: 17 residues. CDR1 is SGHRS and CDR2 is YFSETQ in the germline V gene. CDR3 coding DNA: TGCGCCAGCAGCTTGGCCGACACGGGCAGGGGGATAACTGAAGCTTTCTTT. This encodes CASSLADTGRGITEAFF.

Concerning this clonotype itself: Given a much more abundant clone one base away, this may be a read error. The CDR3 DNA reads TGTGCCAGCAGTGAGAGCAGCGCTAGGGCGAGCCAGTACTTC. This gives the protein CASSESSARASQYF. This chain connects TRBV25-1 to TRBJ2-5; D remains ambiguous. The CDR3 totals 14 residues. With 3 bases removed from V and 10 bases from J, the gap between germline ends came to 18 bases. Per the germline V gene, CDR1 is MGHDK and CDR2 is SYGVNS.

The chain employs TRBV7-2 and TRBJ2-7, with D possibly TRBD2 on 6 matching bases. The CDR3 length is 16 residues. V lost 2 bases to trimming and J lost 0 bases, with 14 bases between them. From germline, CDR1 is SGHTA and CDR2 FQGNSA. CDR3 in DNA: TGTGCCAGCAGCTTAATACAGCGGGTTAGCTCCTACGAGCAGTACTTC. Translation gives CASSLIQRVSSYEQYF.

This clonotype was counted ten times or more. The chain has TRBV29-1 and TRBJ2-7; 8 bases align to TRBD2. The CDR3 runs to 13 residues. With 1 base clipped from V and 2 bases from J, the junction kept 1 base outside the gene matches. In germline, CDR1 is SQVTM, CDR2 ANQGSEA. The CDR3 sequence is CSVEVSGTYEQYF. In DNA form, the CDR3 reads TGCAGCGTTGAAGTTAGCGGGACCTACGAGCAGTACTTC.

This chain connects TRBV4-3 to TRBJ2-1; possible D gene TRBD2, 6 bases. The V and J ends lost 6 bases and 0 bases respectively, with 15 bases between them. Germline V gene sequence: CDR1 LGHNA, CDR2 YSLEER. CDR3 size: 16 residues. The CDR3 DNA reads TGCGCCAGCAGACGGGACTTCCGTAGCTCCTACAATGAGCAGTTCTTC. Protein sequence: CASRRDFRSSYNEQFF.

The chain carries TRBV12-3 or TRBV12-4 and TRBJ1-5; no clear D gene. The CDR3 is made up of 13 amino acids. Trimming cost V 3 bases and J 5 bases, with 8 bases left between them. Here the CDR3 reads CASSFGNDQPQHF. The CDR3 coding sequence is TGTGCCAGCAGTTTTGGGAATGATCAGCCCCAGCATTTT.